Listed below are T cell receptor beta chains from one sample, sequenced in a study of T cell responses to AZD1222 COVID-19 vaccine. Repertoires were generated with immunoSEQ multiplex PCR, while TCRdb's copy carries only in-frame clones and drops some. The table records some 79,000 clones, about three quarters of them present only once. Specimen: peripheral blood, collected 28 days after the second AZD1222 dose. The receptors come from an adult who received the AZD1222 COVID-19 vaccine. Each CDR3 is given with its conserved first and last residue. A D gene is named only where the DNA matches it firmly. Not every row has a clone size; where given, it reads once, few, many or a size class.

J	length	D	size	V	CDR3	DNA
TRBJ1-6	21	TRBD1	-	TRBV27	CASSHSAGTGSLSSYNSPLHF	TGTGCCAGCAGCCATAGTGCTGGGACAGGGTCCCTTAGCTCCTATAATTCACCCCTCCACTTT
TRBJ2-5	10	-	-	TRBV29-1	CSGLGETQYF	TGCAGCGGCCTCGGAGAGACCCAGTACTTC
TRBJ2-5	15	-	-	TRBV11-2	CASSFIVGGQETQYF	TGTGCCAGCAGCTTTATAGTCGGGGGTCAAGAGACCCAGTACTTC
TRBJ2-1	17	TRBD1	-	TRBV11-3	CASSGPTGQISYNEQFF	TGTGCCAGCAGCGGACCGACGGGACAGATCAGCTACAATGAGCAGTTCTTC
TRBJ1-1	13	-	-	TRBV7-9	CASSSDGDLEAFF	TGTGCCAGCAGCTCAGACGGAGACTTAGAAGCTTTCTTT
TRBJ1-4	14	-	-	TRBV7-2	CASSTGQHNEKLFF	TGTGCCAGCAGCACAGGACAGCATAATGAAAAACTGTTTTTT
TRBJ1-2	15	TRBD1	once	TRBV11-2	CASSLQDRPNYGYTF	TGTGCCAGCAGCTTACAGGACAGGCCAAACTATGGCTACACCTTC
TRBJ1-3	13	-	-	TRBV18	CASSPEEGNTIYF	TGTGCCAGCTCCCCAGAAGAAGGAAACACCATATATTTT
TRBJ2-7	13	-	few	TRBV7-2	CASRPGNLGEQYF	TGTGCCAGCAGACCCGGAAACTTAGGCGAGCAGTACTTC
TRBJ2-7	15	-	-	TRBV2	CASSERAERFYEQYF	TGTGCCAGCAGTGAAAGGGCGGAACGGTTCTACGAGCAGTACTTC
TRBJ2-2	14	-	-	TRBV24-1	CATSDWRRPGELFF	TGTGCCACCAGTGATTGGCGCAGACCCGGGGAGCTGTTTTTT
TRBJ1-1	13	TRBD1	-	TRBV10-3	CAIGRGPDTEAFF	TGTGCCATCGGCAGGGGGCCGGACACTGAAGCTTTCTTT
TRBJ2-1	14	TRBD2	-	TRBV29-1	CSVDGTSGIYEQFF	TGCAGCGTCGACGGGACTAGCGGGATATATGAGCAGTTCTTC
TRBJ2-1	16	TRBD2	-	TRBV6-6	CASSPGTSGGGYEQFF	TGTGCCAGCAGTCCCGGGACTAGCGGGGGAGGGTATGAGCAGTTCTTC
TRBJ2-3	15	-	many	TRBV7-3	CASSEASGDTDTQYF	TGTGCCAGCAGTGAAGCATCAGGGGACACAGATACGCAGTATTTT
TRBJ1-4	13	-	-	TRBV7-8	CASSEGWGEKLFF	TGTGCCAGCAGCGAAGGCTGGGGGGAAAAACTGTTTTTT
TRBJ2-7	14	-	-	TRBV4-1	CASSQDLQPYEQYF	TGCGCCAGCAGCCAAGATTTACAGCCCTACGAGCAGTACTTC
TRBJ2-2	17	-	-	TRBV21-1	CASSGRTGTLRTGELFF	TGTGCCAGCAGCGGACGAACCGGGACACTCCGCACCGGGGAGCTGTTTTTT
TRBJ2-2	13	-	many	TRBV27	CASSFTLAGELFF	TGTGCCAGCAGTTTTACCCTAGCCGGGGAGCTGTTTTTT
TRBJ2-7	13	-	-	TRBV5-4	CASSWDGNYEQYF	TGTGCCAGCAGCTGGGACGGAAACTACGAGCAGTACTTC
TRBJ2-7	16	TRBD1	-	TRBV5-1	CASSQLPGQGADEQYF	TGCGCCAGCAGCCAACTACCGGGACAGGGGGCAGACGAGCAGTACTTC
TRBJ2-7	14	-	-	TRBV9	CASSVLPDGYEQYF	TGTGCCAGCAGCGTTCTTCCTGACGGCTACGAGCAGTACTTC